Below, 11 T cell receptor beta chains from the same sample are listed, as sequenced in a study of human T cells and chemical hapten exposure listed by TCRdb under 2021. Libraries were prepared through RACE. Sequencing relied on a NextSeq 500. TCRdb redid the processing of the public reads, applying fastp at Q25 and MiXCR, and retained in-frame beta chains. Each record represents a unique CDR3 protein, reported with the most common genes and DNA among its rows. This sample is represented by approximately 110,000 distinct CDR3 sequences; approximately 10% of them were singletons. The top ten constitute 3.5% of the sample. The intended sense of this specimen's time point label: patch test 1, 2 weeks after DPC sensitization. The sample's treatment or condition label, decoded: therapeutic diphenylcyclopropenone sensitization with weekly scalp DPC. The sample in question was whole blood, obtained in connection with sensitization to the hapten diphenylcyclopropenone (DPC). The source of these receptors is a woman in her thirties or forties with alopecia areata. Some clones in this sample may be carry-over from other donors' samples.

The V and J genes are TRBV18 and TRBJ2-3, with a possible D match to TRBD1 (5 bases). With 0 bases removed from V and 1 base from J, the gap between germline ends came to 8 bases. The CDR3 loop spans 15 amino acids. The germline gives CDR1 KGHSH, CDR2 LQKENI. The CDR3 protein is CASSPPQGRTDTQYF. As DNA, the CDR3 is TGTGCCAGCTCACCACCCCAGGGCCGCACAGATACGCAGTATTTT.

This clonotype was counted many times. The rearrangement joins TRBV27 to TRBJ2-3, with TRBD1 matching 8 bases. This CDR3 is 14 amino acids long. Germline V gene sequence: CDR1 MNHEY, CDR2 SMNVEV (reference sequence). J was trimmed by 6 bases and V by 7 bases; bases with no gene match: 9. CDR3 sequence (DNA): TGTGCCAGCAAGGTGGGACAGGTCAGCGATACGCAGTATTTT. Translation gives CASKVGQVSDTQYF.

This clonotype was counted ten times or more. The chain is built from TRBV27 and TRBJ2-5; possibly TRBD1 for D (6 bases). Trimming took 5 bases from V and 2 from J, leaving 15 bases between them. This CDR3 is 15 amino acids long. In germline, CDR1 is MNHEY, CDR2 SMNVEV (reference sequence). The CDR3 protein is CASSGGWGPQETQYF. DNA for the CDR3: TGTGCCAGCAGTGGCGGATGGGGGCCGCAAGAGACCCAGTACTTC.

This clonotype was picked up a small number of times. V usage is TRBV30 and J usage is TRBJ2-5, with 8 bases that match TRBD1. Per germline, CDR1 GTSNPN and CDR2 SVGIG (reference sequence). The CDR3 has 14 amino acids. The V segment lost 3 bases and the J segment 5 bases; nucleotides outside the gene matches: 8. CDR3 amino acids: CAWRDRGNGETQYF. Written as DNA, the CDR3 is TGTGCCTGGAGAGACAGGGGAAACGGCGAGACCCAGTACTTC.

This clonotype was counted many times. The gene calls are TRBV10-3 and TRBJ1-3; D unresolved. With 3 bases removed from V and 2 bases from J, the gap between germline ends came to 8 bases. The CDR3 consists of 14 residues. Germline V gene sequence: CDR1 ENHRY, CDR2 SYGVKD. DNA for the CDR3: TGTGCCATCAGTGAAGGCAGTACTGGAAACACCATATATTTT. This codes for CAISEGSTGNTIYF.

In this sample, this clonotype turned up many times. CDR3: CASSRGVYTDTQYF. The CDR3 DNA reads TGTGCCAGCAGCCGGGGGGTGTACACAGATACGCAGTATTTT. The chain couples TRBV7-3 to TRBJ2-3; 7 positions agree with TRBD2. This CDR3 has 14 amino acids. The V gene end was trimmed by 5 bases and the J gene end by 2 bases; junction bases not matched to a gene: 4. From germline, CDR1 is SGHTA and CDR2 FQGTGA.

This clonotype was counted only a few times. The CDR3 is CASSFMGKQPQHF. DNA of the CDR3: TGTGCCAGCAGCTTTATGGGGAAGCAGCCCCAGCATTTT. The chain links TRBV5-4 to TRBJ1-5; unclear D gene. Germline-derived CDR1 and CDR2 are SGHNT and YYREEE (reference sequence). The length of the CDR3 is 13 residues. V shed 2 bases and J shed 7 bases, with 10 bases lying between them.

The V and J genes are TRBV15 and TRBJ2-5; a weak D match, TRBD2 (6 bases). The CDR3 runs to 14 residues. Germline CDR1 LNHNV, CDR2 YYDKDF (reference sequence). V was pared by 0 bases and J by 3 bases, with 8 bases between. This CDR3 reads CATSRDGGKETQYF. The CDR3 nucleotides read TGTGCCACCAGCAGAGATGGGGGGAAAGAGACCCAGTACTTC.

This clonotype was seen ten or more times. J is TRBJ2-3 and V is TRBV30, with 10 bases that match TRBD1. Trimming took 0 bases from V and 4 from J; bases not matched to a gene: 4. Germline V gene lookup returns CDR1 GTSNPN and CDR2 SVGIG (reference sequence). The CDR3 spans 15 residues. In DNA, the CDR3 is TGTGCCTGGAGTGTAGGGACAGGGGCCCCAGATACGCAGTATTTT. This encodes CAWSVGTGAPDTQYF.

The sample holds a few counts of this clonotype. J is TRBJ2-1 and V is TRBV12-3 or TRBV12-4; D perhaps matches TRBD1 (7 bases). V was trimmed by 7 bases and J by 2 bases, leaving 15 bases between them. CDR3 length equals 15 residues. The CDR3 region is CASKPGGGTYNEQFF. CDR3 DNA sequence: TGTGCCAGCAAGCCCGGAGGGGGCACCTACAATGAGCAGTTCTTC.

V gene TRBV3-1 combines with J gene TRBJ1-3, with D unresolved. CDR3 length equals 16 residues. V was trimmed by 3 bases and J by 2 bases, leaving 14 bases between them. Germline-derived CDR1 and CDR2 are LGHDT and YNNKEL (reference sequence). CDR3 sequence: CASSHRRSSTGNTIYF. Written as DNA, the CDR3 is TGTGCCAGCAGCCATCGGCGATCCAGCACTGGAAACACCATATATTTT. The variable domain in full, completed from reference TRBV3-1 and TRBJ1-3, reads DTAVSQTPKYLVTQMGNDKSIKCEQNLGHDTMYWYKQDSKKFLKIMFSYNNKELIINETVPNRFSPKSPDKAHLNLHINSLELGDSAVYFCASSHRRSSTGNTIYFGEGSWLTVV.